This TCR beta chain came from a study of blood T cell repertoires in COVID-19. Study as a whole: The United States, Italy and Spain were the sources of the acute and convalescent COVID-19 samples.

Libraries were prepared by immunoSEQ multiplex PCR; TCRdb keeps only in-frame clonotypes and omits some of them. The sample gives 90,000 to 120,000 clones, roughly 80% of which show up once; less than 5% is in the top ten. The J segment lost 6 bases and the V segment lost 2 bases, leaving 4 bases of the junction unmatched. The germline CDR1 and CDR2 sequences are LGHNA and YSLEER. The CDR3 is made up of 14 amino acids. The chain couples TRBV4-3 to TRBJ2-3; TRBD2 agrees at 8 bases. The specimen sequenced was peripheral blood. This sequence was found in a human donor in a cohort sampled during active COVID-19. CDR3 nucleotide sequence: TGCGCCAGCAGCCAAACTAGCGGCCCCGATACGCAGTATTTT. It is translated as CASSQTSGPDTQYF.